The 21 T cell receptor beta chains in this list originate from one sample, sequenced in a study of cytomegalovirus exposure and HLA in healthy donors. With 60 Vbeta and 13 Jbeta primers, the PCR was carried out. The repertoire was sequenced with immunoSEQ multiplex PCR; TCRdb's copy has only in-frame clones and lacks some. Found here are approximately 97,000 clones, 73% of them singletons; the top ten hold more than 3%. Sequenced: PBMCs. The receptors derive from a middle-aged man in good health and CMV-seronegative.

This clone showed up just once. CDR3 sequence (DNA): TGTGCCAGCAGGCCGGGACTAGCGACCTACGAGCAGTACTTC. Protein sequence: CASRPGLATYEQYF. The V gene is TRBV6-5, the J gene TRBJ2-7, with TRBD2 identical over 10 bases. CDR1 is MNHEY, CDR2 SVGAGI, per germline. V gave up 6 bases and J gave up 2 bases; unmatched junction bases: 4. The length of the CDR3 is 14 residues.

V is TRBV27 and J is TRBJ1-4; the D gene is possibly TRBD1 (5 bases). The V end was cut by 6 bases, the J end by 2 bases, with 19 bases between. The CDR3 runs to 17 residues. The germline V gene encodes CDR1 MNHEY and CDR2 SMNVEV (reference sequence). The CDR3 DNA sequence: TGTGCCAGCAGGAAGGGGTGGGTTAAGACGACTAATGAAAAACTGTTTTTT. It translates to CASRKGWVKTTNEKLFF. The complete variable domain, with remaining parts taken from reference TRBV27 and TRBJ1-4, reads EAQVTQNPRYLITVTGKKLTVTCSQNMNHEYMSWYRQDPGLGLRQIYYSMNVEVTDKGDVPEGYKVSRKEKRNFPLILESPSPNQTSLYFCASRKGWVKTTNEKLFFGSGTQLSVL.

The chain has TRBV2 and TRBJ2-7, with 10 bases identical to TRBD1. The V segment lost 9 bases and the J segment 2 bases; nucleotides outside the gene matches: 10. There are 15 residues in the CDR3. The V gene's germline CDR1 is SNHLY and CDR2 FYNNEI. CDR3 nucleotide sequence: TGTGCCAGTCGGTTGGGACAGGGGCTGACCTACGAGCAGTACTTC. Its protein product is CASRLGQGLTYEQYF.

This chain connects TRBV11-2 to TRBJ2-7; 9 bases align to TRBD1. Germline values: CDR1 SGHAT, CDR2 FQNNGV. This CDR3 contains 13 residues. Losses at the gene ends were 3 bases for V and 7 bases for J; bases not matched to a gene: 4. The CDR3 spells CASSFTGGLEQYF. The CDR3 nucleotides read TGTGCCAGCAGCTTTACAGGGGGCTTGGAGCAGTACTTC. Variable domain in full (rest from reference TRBV11-2 and TRBJ2-7): EAGVAQSPRYKIIEKRQSVAFWCNPISGHATLYWYQQILGQGPKLLIQFQNNGVVDDSQLPKDRFSAERLKGVDSTLKIQPAKLEDSAVYLCASSFTGGLEQYFGPGTRLTVT.

The V gene is TRBV7-9, the J gene TRBJ1-2, with D possibly TRBD1 on 5 matching bases. V lost 7 bases and J lost 3, with 12 bases in between. CDR3 size: 13 residues. CDR1 is SEHNR and CDR2 is FQNEAQ in the germline V gene (reference sequence). CDR3 loop: CASNRPLDYGYTF. The CDR3 coding sequence is TGTGCCAGCAACAGGCCATTAGACTATGGCTACACCTTC.

The CDR3, as DNA: TGTGCCAGCAGCCCCGGTACCACCTACAATGAGCAGTTCTTC. This codes for CASSPGTTYNEQFF. This chain links TRBV7-3 with TRBJ2-1; D is undetermined. Trimming shortened V by 5 bases and J by 2 bases, and 10 bases separated the two germline ends. In germline, CDR1 is SGHTA, CDR2 FQGTGA. The CDR3 has 14 residues.

This sequence joins TRBV6-5 and TRBJ1-6, with a possible D match to TRBD1 (6 bases). Between the trimmed V and J ends, which lost 4 bases and 4 bases, there was a span of 8 bases. CDR3 length: 14 amino acids. Germline assignment: CDR1 MNHEY and CDR2 SVGAGI. The CDR3 loop reads CASSSGVYNSPLHF. CDR3 nucleotides: TGTGCCAGCAGTTCAGGGGTTTATAATTCACCCCTCCACTTT.

This sequence joins TRBV28 and TRBJ1-5; D is perhaps TRBD1 (6 bases). Germline CDR1 reads MDHEN; CDR2 reads SYDVKM. This CDR3 is built from 13 residues. V was clipped by 11 bases and J by 3 bases, with 14 bases between them. This chain's CDR3 is CALGRDNNQPQHF. CDR3 DNA sequence: TGTGCCCTTGGGAGGGACAACAATCAGCCCCAGCATTTT. The full variable domain, rest sourced from reference TRBV28 and TRBJ1-5, is DVKVTQSSRYLVKRTGEKVFLECVQDMDHENMFWYRQDPGLGLRLIYFSYDVKMKEKGDIPEGYSVSREKKERFSLILESASTNQTSMYLCALGRDNNQPQHFGDGTRLSIL.

The J gene is TRBJ1-5, the V gene TRBV29-1; unclear D gene. Trimming stripped 6 bases from V and 0 bases from J, with 6 bases between. This CDR3 contains 12 residues. Germline values: CDR1 SQVTM, CDR2 ANQGSEA. The CDR3 DNA sequence: TGCAGCGTCAGGAATAGCAATCAGCCCCAGCATTTT. This sequence encodes CSVRNSNQPQHF.

In this sample, this clone turned up a few times. The rearrangement links TRBV6-5 to TRBJ1-5; 7 bases match TRBD1. After removal of 4 bases from V and 9 bases from J, the junction contained 9 bases not matched to a gene. Germline V gene sequence: CDR1 MNHEY, CDR2 SVGAGI. The CDR3 spans 14 residues. The CDR3 region is CASSLVAGGAPQHF. CDR3 bases: TGTGCCAGCAGTTTGGTAGCAGGGGGAGCGCCCCAGCATTTT.

The J gene is TRBJ1-5, the V gene TRBV6-1; possibly TRBD1 for D (5 bases). The CDR3 consists of 13 residues. Per germline, CDR1 MNHNS and CDR2 SASEGT. V shed 6 bases and J shed 9 bases, with 15 bases lying between them. The CDR3 region is CASRDGGEGPQHF. CDR3 nucleotide sequence: TGTGCCAGCAGGGACGGGGGAGAAGGGCCCCAGCATTTT.

This clone was picked up a small number of times. The chain recombines TRBV6-1 with TRBJ1-5; D is uncertain. The CDR3 contains 16 residues. Deletions cut 2 bases from V and 0 bases from J, with 11 bases between. The germline CDR1 and CDR2 sequences are MNHNS and SASEGT. This chain's CDR3 is CASSELAAYSNQPQHF. CDR3 nucleotide sequence: TGTGCCAGCAGTGAACTAGCAGCTTATAGCAATCAGCCCCAGCATTTT.

The CDR3 region has the DNA TGTGCCAGCAGTGAATTAAGTGGCGGGGTTGGCGGGGAGCTGTTTTTT. It codes for CASSELSGGVGGELFF. The chain uses TRBV6-1 and TRBJ2-2; D is possibly TRBD2 (6 bases). V was trimmed by 2 bases and J by 7 bases, leaving 17 bases between them. Germline V gene data show CDR1 as MNHNS and CDR2 as SASEGT. The CDR3 length is 16 residues.

The V and J genes are TRBV1 and TRBJ1-2; TRBD1 reflects the table's D call only, with no check against the DNA. TRBV1 is marked as a pseudogene. The CDR3 runs 14 residues. CDR3 sequence: CTSSQGRESRGYTF. The DNA of the CDR3 is TGCACCAGCAGCCAGGGCAGGGAATCCCGGGGCTACACCTTC.

The chain has TRBV29-1 and TRBJ1-1; the D is unclear. Deletions cut 3 bases from V and 11 bases from J, with 13 bases between. In germline, CDR1 is SQVTM, CDR2 ANQGSEA. The CDR3 is 11 residues long. The CDR3 spells CSVEFEEYAFF. In DNA, the CDR3 is TGCAGCGTTGAGTTCGAGGAGTATGCTTTCTTT.

V and J are TRBV4-1 and TRBJ2-7, with D unresolved. CDR1 is MGHRA and CDR2 is YSYEKL in the germline V gene. Trimming took off 0 bases at V and 0 bases at J, with 9 bases between the two ends. There are 15 residues in the CDR3. Written as DNA, the CDR3 is TGCGCCAGCAGCCAAGATCTGTACACCTCCTACGAGCAGTACTTC. It translates to CASSQDLYTSYEQYF.

The chain recombines TRBV5-4 with TRBJ2-1, with D possibly matching TRBD1 (6 bases). Germline assignment: CDR1 SGHNT and CDR2 YYREEE (reference sequence). This CDR3 contains 16 residues. V lost 3 bases, J lost 2 bases, and 15 bases lay in between. In DNA form, the CDR3 reads TGTGCCAGCAGCTCGGAGCCAGGGGATCCCTACAATGAGCAGTTCTTC. Encoded protein: CASSSEPGDPYNEQFF.

CDR3 in amino acids: CASSSRSDTQYF. CDR3 DNA sequence: TGTGCCAGCAGTTCCCGGTCAGATACGCAGTATTTT. This chain connects TRBV27 to TRBJ2-3; no clear D gene. The CDR3 has 12 residues. Germline V gene data show CDR1 as MNHEY and CDR2 as SMNVEV (reference sequence). The V end lost 4 bases, the J end lost 4 bases, and 6 bases lay between the germline ends.

This chain connects TRBV4-3 to TRBJ1-4; D not certain. Trimming removed 0 bases from V and 5 bases from J, with 13 bases in between. This CDR3 region has 16 residues. Germline values: CDR1 LGHNA, CDR2 YSLEER. DNA for the CDR3: TGCGCCAGCAGCCAAGATTTGCGGGTGGGGAATGAAAAACTGTTTTTT. This sequence encodes CASSQDLRVGNEKLFF.

This clone was counted once. The V call is TRBV4-2, the J call TRBJ2-7; 10 bases are shared with TRBD2. CDR1 and CDR2 (germline): LGHNA, YNFKEQ. The CDR3 totals 19 residues. V dropped 0 bases and J dropped 0; count of bases not matched to a gene: 11. In DNA form, the CDR3 reads TGTGCCAGCAGCCAAGAGGTAATAGCGGGGGGCCCCCCCTCCTACGAGCAGTACTTC. Translating gives CASSQEVIAGGPPSYEQYF.

This clone was detected a few times. The chain combines TRBV6-4 with TRBJ2-3, with D tentatively TRBD1 (6 bases). Trimming removed 0 bases at V and 4 bases at J, with 8 bases between. Germline CDR1 reads MRHNA; CDR2 reads SNTAGT. CDR3 length: 14 amino acids. The CDR3 sequence is CASSDSQGPDTQYF. CDR3 nucleotide sequence: TGTGCCAGCAGTGACTCCCAGGGGCCAGATACGCAGTATTTT.